The rows below give T cell receptor beta chains drawn from one sample of a study of PD-L1 blockade in urothelial cancer. Assay: immunoSEQ multiplex PCR; the TCRdb copy retains only in-frame clones and omits some. The table shows about 87,000 clones, with around 83% occurring only once. The sequencing used PBMCs, collected around atezolizumab (anti-PD-L1) treatment. The source of these receptors is a man aged 60 to 69 with urothelial cancer. The CDR3 runs from the conserved cysteine through the conserved F or W. The D gene is left open where the match is weak. The size entry is marked missing in some rows and otherwise reads once, few, many or a size class.

j_gene | len | abundance | v_gene | d_gene | CDR3nt | CDR3aa
TRBJ2-7 | 14 | - | TRBV13 | TRBD2 | TGTGCCAGCAGCTTCCCTAGCGGACACTACGAGCAGTACTTC | CASSFPSGHYEQYF
TRBJ2-3 | 15 | - | TRBV4-1 | TRBD2 | TGCGCCAGCAGCCAAGAAGCAGCGGGGAGAGATACGCAGTATTTT | CASSQEAAGRDTQYF
TRBJ1-2 | 16 | - | TRBV4-1 | TRBD1 | TGCGCCAGCAGCCACGAGGCGGGACAGGGGGCCCGTGGCTACACCTTC | CASSHEAGQGARGYTF
TRBJ2-2 | 14 | - | TRBV7-9 | - | TGTGCCAGCAGCTCCCAGACTAGTACCGGGGAGCTGTTTTTT | CASSSQTSTGELFF
TRBJ2-1 | 15 | - | TRBV19 | TRBD2 | TGTGCCAGTAGGACTAGCGGGAGGTCCTACAATGAGCAGTTCTTC | CASRTSGRSYNEQFF
TRBJ2-1 | 17 | - | TRBV28 | TRBD2 | TGTGCCAGCAGTTTAGGGAGCGGGAGCATTTCAGTTGCTGAGCAGTTCTTC | CASSLGSGSISVAEQFF
TRBJ1-1 | 13 | - | TRBV29-1 | - | TGCAGCGTTGTAAGCAGGGGGAACACTGAAGCTTTCTTT | CSVVSRGNTEAFF
TRBJ2-1 | 15 | - | TRBV7-9 | TRBD2 | TGTGCCAGCAGCTTTGGTGGCGGGAGTGGTAATGAGCAGTTCTTC | CASSFGGGSGNEQFF
TRBJ1-1 | 15 | - | TRBV11-1 | TRBD1 | TGTGCCAGCAGCTTACCGCGGACAGGGTCTTCTGAAGCTTTCTTT | CASSLPRTGSSEAFF
TRBJ1-3 | 13 | - | TRBV6-6 | TRBD1 | TGTGCCAGCACGGGACAGAGCAGAAACACCATATATTTT | CASTGQSRNTIYF
TRBJ2-7 | 13 | - | TRBV5-6 | TRBD1 | TGTGCCAGCAGCTTTCCAGGGGGCGTCGAGCAGTACTTC | CASSFPGGVEQYF
TRBJ2-2 | 15 | - | TRBV11-2 | - | TGTGCCAGCAGCTTAGACGGGGGGACAACCGGGGAGCTGTTTTTT | CASSLDGGTTGELFF
TRBJ1-5 | 12 | - | TRBV28 | - | TGTGCCAGCACTAGGCTCAATCAGCCCCAGCATTTT | CASTRLNQPQHF
TRBJ1-2 | 12 | - | TRBV6-5 | - | TGTGCCAGCTACCAGGGTCGGCATGGCTACACCTTC | CASYQGRHGYTF
TRBJ2-1 | 16 | once | TRBV7-8 | TRBD2 | TGTGCCAGCACCTCGATATTTAGCGGGGGGGCCAATGAGCAGTTCTTC | CASTSIFSGGANEQFF
TRBJ2-1 | 16 | - | TRBV4-1 | - | TGCGCCAGCAGCCCCTACCTAGGGGGTATTGGGGATGAGCAGTTCTTC | CASSPYLGGIGDEQFF
TRBJ2-6 | 12 | few | TRBV28 | TRBD1 | TGTGCCACATTGGACAGGGTACGCGTCCTGACTTTC | CATLDRVRVLTF
TRBJ1-2 | 12 | - | TRBV27 | - | TGTGCCAGCGCCGCAGGGATGGGCGGCTACACCTTC | CASAAGMGGYTF
TRBJ2-7 | 14 | - | TRBV7-9 | - | TGTGCCAGCATCATAACAGGGAGCTCCTACGAGCAGTACTTC | CASIITGSSYEQYF
TRBJ1-1 | 11 | - | TRBV20-1 | - | TGCAGTGCTAGGAGGGATACTGAAGCTTTCTTT | CSARRDTEAFF
TRBJ2-3 | 16 | - | TRBV19 | TRBD1 | TGTGCCAGTAGTCCACGACAGGGATTGGGGGCAGATACGCAGTATTTT | CASSPRQGLGADTQYF
TRBJ2-1 | 14 | - | TRBV19 | - | TGTGCCAGTAGTATGGGGGGGCCGTACAATGAGCAGTTCTTC | CASSMGGPYNEQFF
TRBJ2-1 | 11 | - | TRBV20-1 | - | TGCAGTGCTAGAGACTTCGATGAGCAGTTCTTC | CSARDFDEQFF
TRBJ2-1 | 13 | few | TRBV7-6 | - | TGTGCCAGCAGCACAGGGTTTTTCGATGAGCAGTTCTTC | CASSTGFFDEQFF
TRBJ2-3 | 15 | - | TRBV28 | - | TGTGCCAGCAGTTTTCCCCAGGGGCGAGGAGATACGCAGTATTTT | CASSFPQGRGDTQYF
TRBJ1-2 | 16 | few | TRBV6-6 | TRBD1 | TGTGCCAGCAGTTACTCGGCGGGACAGGGGCTGTCCGGCTACACCTTC | CASSYSAGQGLSGYTF
TRBJ1-1 | 12 | - | TRBV28 | TRBD1 | TGTGCCAGCTGGACAGGGAACACTGAAGCTTTCTTT | CASWTGNTEAFF
TRBJ2-7 | 16 | - | TRBV9 | TRBD2 | TGTGCCAGCAGCGTCACCGTGGGACTAGCCTCTCTCTGGCAGTACTTC | CASSVTVGLASLWQYF
TRBJ1-2 | 14 | - | TRBV6-5 | TRBD1 | TGTGCCAGCAGACGGGACAGGGGGGCTAGGGGCTACACCTTC | CASRRDRGARGYTF
TRBJ2-1 | 16 | - | TRBV14 | - | TGTGCCAGCAGCTCCGGGGCGGGGTCCCCCTACAATGAGCAGTTCTTC | CASSSGAGSPYNEQFF
TRBJ1-2 | 14 | - | TRBV6-1 | TRBD1 | TGTGCCAGTAGCCGGGACAGGGCTAACTATGGCTACACCTTC | CASSRDRANYGYTF
TRBJ2-3 | 19 | - | TRBV19 | TRBD2 | TGTGCCAGTAGTTCACCCGGGACTAGCGGGATATCTAGCACAGATACGCAGTATTTT | CASSSPGTSGISSTDTQYF
TRBJ1-1 | 13 | - | TRBV11-1 | - | TGTGCCAGCAGCTTACGAGGGAACACTGAAGCTTTCTTT | CASSLRGNTEAFF
TRBJ2-7 | 16 | - | TRBV7-6 | - | TGTGCCAGCAGCTTAGGAGGCGGGCAGAGGGGGTACGAGCAGTACTTC | CASSLGGGQRGYEQYF
TRBJ2-2 | 15 | - | TRBV29-1 | TRBD1 | TGCAGCGTCACAGGACAGGGGGCGAACACCGGGGAGCTGTTTTTT | CSVTGQGANTGELFF
TRBJ2-3 | 16 | - | TRBV9 | - | TGTGCCAGCAGCACCTTAGGGGGAGTAAGCACAGATACGCAGTATTTT | CASSTLGGVSTDTQYF
TRBJ1-2 | 15 | - | TRBV5-8 | TRBD1 | TGTGCCAGCAGCCAAGTCGGGACAGGCGTCTATGGCTACACCTTC | CASSQVGTGVYGYTF
TRBJ2-7 | 14 | - | TRBV9 | TRBD2 | TGTGCCAGGCCCCCTAGCGGGATCCCCTACGAGCAGTACTTC | CARPPSGIPYEQYF
TRBJ2-1 | 17 | - | TRBV18 | TRBD1 | TGTGCCAGCTCACCGGCGGGACAGGGAATAATTTACAATGAGCAGTTCTTC | CASSPAGQGIIYNEQFF
TRBJ1-4 | 15 | - | TRBV6-6 | TRBD1 | TGTGCCAGCAGATTTGGGACAGCAACTAATGAAAAACTGTTTTTT | CASRFGTATNEKLFF
TRBJ1-6 | 14 | few | TRBV7-9 | - | TGTGCCAGCCGAGACACGGGAGGTGGATCACCCCTCCACTTT | CASRDTGGGSPLHF
TRBJ2-7 | 14 | - | TRBV27 | - | TGTGCCAGCAGTCAGCAGGGTCGGGCGTACGAGCAGTACTTC | CASSQQGRAYEQYF
TRBJ2-1 | 14 | - | TRBV18 | TRBD2 | TGTGCCAGCTCAACTAGCGACGCCTACAATGAGCAGTTCTTC | CASSTSDAYNEQFF
TRBJ2-3 | 14 | - | TRBV6-1 | TRBD1 | TGTGCCAGCAGTGACAGGGGGCGTCCAGATACGCAGTATTTT | CASSDRGRPDTQYF
TRBJ2-1 | 18 | - | TRBV13 | - | TGTGCCAGCAGCTTAGGCCTAATCTGGGGGCGCGGATCGGATGAGCAGTTCTTC | CASSLGLIWGRGSDEQFF
TRBJ2-3 | 18 | - | TRBV18 | - | TGTGCCAGCTCACCACGTCAATCCGGCAGGGCTAGCACAGATACGCAGTATTTT | CASSPRQSGRASTDTQYF
TRBJ1-5 | 15 | - | TRBV5-4 | - | TGTGCCAGCAGCATCGGAGGCGGACTTAATCAGCCCCAGCATTTT | CASSIGGGLNQPQHF
TRBJ1-3 | 14 | - | TRBV27 | TRBD1 | TGTGCCAGCAGCCCCGGGGGACAGGGGAACACCATATATTTT | CASSPGGQGNTIYF
TRBJ2-7 | 12 | few | TRBV18 | - | TGTGCCAGCTCACCCTCCTCCTACGAGCAGTACTTC | CASSPSSYEQYF
TRBJ2-7 | 15 | - | TRBV6-5 | TRBD1 | TGTGCCAGCAGTCACGACAGGGTCGTTGCGCTCGAGCAGTACTTC | CASSHDRVVALEQYF
TRBJ2-5 | 12 | - | TRBV11-2 | - | TGTGCCAGCAGCTTTATCCGTGAGACCCAGTACTTC | CASSFIRETQYF
TRBJ2-7 | 15 | once | TRBV2 | TRBD2 | TGTGCCAGCAGTGAACTGCTAGCGGGAAAGTACGAGCAGTACTTC | CASSELLAGKYEQYF
TRBJ2-5 | 16 | - | TRBV7-8 | - | TGTGCCAGCAGCTTATCGGGAAGGGCGGGTCCGGAGACCCAGTACTTC | CASSLSGRAGPETQYF
TRBJ1-2 | 13 | few | TRBV2 | - | TGTGCCAGCTCTGGACAGCTGATCTATGGCTACACCTTC | CASSGQLIYGYTF
TRBJ1-1 | 16 | - | TRBV10-3 | TRBD1 | TGTGCCATCCACACAATGGCTGGGACAGCGAACACTGAAGCTTTCTTT | CAIHTMAGTANTEAFF